This is a list of T cell receptor beta chains from one sample in a study of T cell responses to AZD1222 COVID-19 vaccine. Libraries were prepared by immunoSEQ multiplex PCR; TCRdb keeps only in-frame clonotypes and omits some of them. Among over 50,000 clones listed, around 81% were seen once. The sequences come from peripheral blood, collected 28 days after the second AZD1222 dose. All receptors come from an adult who received the AZD1222 COVID-19 vaccine. Each CDR3 is given with its conserved first and last residue. A D gene is named only where the DNA matches it firmly. Some rows have no size entry. The others give once, few or many, or a class for an expanded clone.

J	size	length	D	V	CDR3	DNA
TRBJ1-1	-	11	-	TRBV29-1	CSVGGDTEAFF	TGCAGCGTCGGGGGGGACACTGAAGCTTTCTTT
TRBJ1-1	-	16	TRBD1	TRBV28	CASSLSPGQGATEAFF	TGTGCCAGCAGTTTGTCTCCGGGACAGGGGGCTACTGAAGCTTTCTTT
TRBJ2-1	-	13	-	TRBV3-1/TRBV3-2	CASMSPRTLEQFF	TGTGCCAGCATGTCACCTCGCACGTTAGAGCAGTTCTTC
TRBJ2-1	-	16	-	TRBV11-1	CASSLGMGTRYNEQFF	TGTGCCAGCAGCTTAGGTATGGGGACGCGCTACAATGAGCAGTTCTTC
TRBJ2-7	-	13	-	TRBV6-6	CASSYEVDGEQYF	TGTGCCAGCAGTTACGAGGTGGACGGCGAGCAGTACTTC
TRBJ2-7	-	14	TRBD1	TRBV9	CASSVGDSPYEQYF	TGTGCCAGCAGCGTAGGGGACAGCCCCTACGAGCAGTACTTC
TRBJ2-1	-	14	-	TRBV15	CATSRLRDYNEQFF	TGTGCCACCAGCCGACTTCGAGACTACAATGAGCAGTTCTTC
TRBJ2-7	-	15	TRBD2	TRBV5-1	CASSLGLAGVGEQYF	TGCGCCAGCAGCTTGGGGCTAGCGGGAGTCGGGGAGCAGTACTTC
TRBJ2-1	-	15	-	TRBV4-3	CASSQNPSSYNEQFF	TGCGCCAGCAGCCAAAATCCTAGCTCCTACAATGAGCAGTTCTTC
TRBJ1-3	-	15	-	TRBV19	CASRTGVSFGNTIYF	TGTGCCAGTAGGACCGGGGTATCGTTCGGAAACACCATATATTTT
TRBJ2-3	-	15	-	TRBV6-4	CASSETTVNTDTQYF	TGTGCCAGCAGTGAAACGACAGTGAACACAGATACGCAGTATTTT
TRBJ1-1	-	15	-	TRBV27	CASSLGRVGNTEAFF	TGTGCCAGCAGCCTTGGAAGGGTAGGAAACACTGAAGCTTTCTTT
TRBJ2-1	once	15	-	TRBV27	CASSLWQGKGNEQFF	TGTGCCAGCAGTTTGTGGCAGGGGAAGGGCAATGAGCAGTTCTTC
TRBJ1-1	-	14	TRBD1	TRBV18	CASSRTGINTEAFF	TGTGCCAGCTCACGGACAGGGATTAACACTGAAGCTTTCTTT
TRBJ2-5	-	11	-	TRBV20-1	CSARYRETQYF	TGCAGTGCTAGATACCGAGAGACCCAGTACTTC
TRBJ2-4	-	14	-	TRBV28	CASSGLSGDGIQYF	TGTGCCAGCAGTGGTCTATCGGGGGATGGCATTCAGTACTTC
TRBJ2-7	-	15	TRBD2	TRBV28	CASSSALAGVDEQYF	TGTGCCAGCAGTTCTGCACTAGCGGGAGTAGACGAGCAGTACTTC
TRBJ2-7	-	17	TRBD1	TRBV7-2	CASSSPSPGTGNYEQYF	TGTGCCAGCAGTTCCCCCTCTCCGGGGACAGGGAACTACGAGCAGTACTTC
TRBJ1-6	-	16	-	TRBV25-1	CASSEPTGTLGSPLHF	TGTGCCAGCAGTGAACCCACCGGGACACTCGGTTCACCCCTCCACTTT
TRBJ2-2	few	16	-	TRBV7-2	CASSLTIAANTGELFF	TGTGCCAGCAGCTTAACAATAGCGGCGAACACCGGGGAGCTGTTTTTT
TRBJ1-1	-	16	-	TRBV24-1	CATSPAGIGMNTEAFF	TGTGCCACCAGTCCAGCGGGTATCGGAATGAACACTGAAGCTTTCTTT
TRBJ2-7	-	16	-	TRBV7-9	CASSPPGVFPLYEQYF	TGTGCCAGCAGCCCTCCGGGGGTGTTCCCCCTCTACGAGCAGTACTTC
TRBJ1-4	-	14	TRBD1	TRBV7-8	CASSYGTGYEELFF	TGTGCCAGCAGCTACGGGACAGGGTATGAGGAACTGTTTTTT
TRBJ2-1	-	19	TRBD2	TRBV7-6	CASSSLSGGTGSSYNEQFF	TGTGCCAGCAGCTCCCTTAGCGGGGGCACTGGGAGCTCCTACAATGAGCAGTTCTTC
TRBJ2-3	-	15	TRBD1	TRBV2	CASSNGQGGGDTQYF	TGTGCCAGCAGTAACGGACAGGGGGGTGGAGATACGCAGTATTTT
TRBJ2-7	few	15	-	TRBV27	CASSLTEYSTYEQYF	TGTGCCAGCAGTTTAACGGAGTACTCAACCTACGAGCAGTACTTC
TRBJ1-5	-	13	-	TRBV6-7	CASILRSNQPQHF	TGTGCCAGCATTCTCAGGAGCAATCAGCCCCAGCATTTT
TRBJ2-7	-	14	TRBD2	TRBV30	CAWSKVGLPYEQYF	TGTGCCTGGAGTAAGGTGGGACTACCTTACGAGCAGTACTTC
TRBJ2-2	once	23	TRBD2	TRBV6-8	CATYSLIGVVGRAGENDTGELFF	TGTGCCACTTATTCCCTCATTGGGGTGGTCGGTAGAGCGGGAGAAAACGACACCGGGGAGCTGTTTTTT
TRBJ2-7	once	13	-	TRBV5-4	CASSLGQRYEQYF	TGTGCCAGCAGCTTGGGACAGCGCTACGAGCAGTACTTC
TRBJ1-2	-	13	TRBD1	TRBV6-5	CASSKDRNYGYTF	TGTGCCAGCAGTAAGGACAGGAACTATGGCTACACCTTC
TRBJ2-2	few	15	-	TRBV29-1	CSVMQGGSVTGELFF	TGCAGCGTGATGCAGGGTGGTTCGGTCACCGGGGAGCTGTTTTTT
TRBJ1-2	-	14	-	TRBV10-3	CAISEGWTEWGYTF	TGTGCCATCAGTGAGGGGTGGACGGAATGGGGCTACACCTTC
TRBJ2-1	-	16	TRBD2	TRBV7-6	CASSSILAGDRDEQFF	TGTGCCAGCAGCTCGATACTAGCGGGGGACAGGGATGAGCAGTTCTTC
TRBJ2-1	few	17	TRBD2	TRBV10-3	CAISESPGASGSLEQFF	TGTGCCATCAGTGAGTCGCCTGGGGCTAGCGGGAGCTTAGAGCAGTTCTTC
TRBJ1-6	-	15	-	TRBV2	CASRGDTGYNSPLHF	TGTGCCAGCAGAGGAGACACAGGTTATAATTCACCCCTCCACTTT
TRBJ2-2	few	15	-	TRBV15	CATSRAAGNTGELFF	TGTGCCACCAGCAGAGCGGCAGGGAACACCGGGGAGCTGTTTTTT
TRBJ1-5	-	14	TRBD1	TRBV27	CASSPSGGLQPQHF	TGTGCCAGCAGTCCCTCAGGGGGTCTTCAGCCCCAGCATTTT
TRBJ2-7	-	13	-	TRBV5-6	CASSINQGYEQYF	TGTGCCAGCAGCATCAACCAGGGCTACGAGCAGTACTTC
TRBJ2-7	-	13	-	TRBV6-1	CASSETDSYEQYF	TGTGCCAGCAGTGAAACGGATTCCTACGAGCAGTACTTC
TRBJ2-5	-	18	-	TRBV7-6	CASSLVGTGRGQGETQYF	TGTGCCAGCAGCTTAGTGGGGACGGGCAGGGGTCAGGGGGAGACCCAGTACTTC
TRBJ2-4	once	20	TRBD2	TRBV28	CASSPPGLAGVGLAKNIQYF	TGTGCCAGCAGTCCACCGGGACTAGCGGGAGTAGGGCTCGCCAAAAACATTCAGTACTTC
TRBJ2-3	-	18	TRBD2	TRBV5-5	CASSWVPGTSGRTDTQYF	TGTGCCAGCAGCTGGGTCCCCGGGACTAGCGGGAGGACAGATACGCAGTATTTT
TRBJ2-7	-	15	TRBD2	TRBV19	CASSIGLAASYEQYF	TGTGCCAGTAGTATAGGACTAGCAGCCTCCTACGAGCAGTACTTC
TRBJ2-4	-	15	-	TRBV23-1	CASRPPAQEGNIQYF	TGCGCCAGCAGGCCCCCCGCTCAGGAGGGGAACATTCAGTACTTC
TRBJ2-7	-	13	-	TRBV6-2/TRBV6-3	CASSDGPRYEQYF	TGTGCCAGCAGCGACGGACCACGATACGAGCAGTACTTC
TRBJ1-2	once	14	-	TRBV30	CAWSVSLQNYGYTF	TGTGCCTGGAGTGTCTCGTTACAGAACTATGGCTACACCTTC
TRBJ1-3	-	15	-	TRBV3-1/TRBV3-2	CASRSDGSSGNTIYF	TGTGCCAGCAGATCCGACGGGAGCTCTGGAAACACCATATATTTT
TRBJ1-2	-	15	-	TRBV7-2	CASSLALRAVGGYTF	TGTGCCAGCAGCTTAGCGCTTAGGGCTGTTGGAGGCTACACCTTC
TRBJ2-2	-	16	TRBD1	TRBV5-1	CASSLDQGASTGELFF	TGCGCCAGCAGCTTGGACCAGGGGGCCTCCACCGGGGAGCTGTTTTTT
TRBJ1-2	-	15	-	TRBV6-5	CASRSRTPANYGYTF	TGTGCCAGCAGATCTCGGACCCCAGCTAACTATGGCTACACCTTC
TRBJ2-1	-	14	-	TRBV4-3	CASSHERQRNEQFF	TGCGCCAGCAGCCACGAGCGGCAGAGGAATGAGCAGTTCTTC
TRBJ1-6	-	10	TRBD1	TRBV6-6	CASRDRGLHF	TGTGCCAGCAGAGACAGGGGTCTCCACTTT
TRBJ1-1	-	14	-	TRBV29-1	CSVEGPHSGAEAFF	TGCAGCGTTGAAGGCCCCCATTCAGGGGCTGAAGCTTTCTTT
TRBJ2-6	few	15	-	TRBV19	CASSMAGAGANVLTF	TGTGCCAGTAGTATGGCCGGGGCCGGGGCCAACGTCCTGACTTTC
TRBJ2-1	-	14	TRBD2	TRBV30	CAWSPGTSGREQFF	TGTGCCTGGAGTCCCGGGACTAGCGGGAGAGAGCAGTTCTTC
TRBJ2-3	once	14	-	TRBV9	CASSVSPGGDTQYF	TGTGCCAGCAGCGTCAGCCCCGGCGGAGATACGCAGTATTTT
TRBJ1-5	-	15	-	TRBV10-3	CATKRRPDQDQPQHF	TGTGCCACCAAAAGGCGGCCCGACCAAGATCAGCCCCAGCATTTT
TRBJ2-1	few	15	-	TRBV4-3	CASSQDFSPADEQFF	TGCGCCAGCAGCCAAGATTTCTCACCGGCTGATGAGCAGTTCTTC